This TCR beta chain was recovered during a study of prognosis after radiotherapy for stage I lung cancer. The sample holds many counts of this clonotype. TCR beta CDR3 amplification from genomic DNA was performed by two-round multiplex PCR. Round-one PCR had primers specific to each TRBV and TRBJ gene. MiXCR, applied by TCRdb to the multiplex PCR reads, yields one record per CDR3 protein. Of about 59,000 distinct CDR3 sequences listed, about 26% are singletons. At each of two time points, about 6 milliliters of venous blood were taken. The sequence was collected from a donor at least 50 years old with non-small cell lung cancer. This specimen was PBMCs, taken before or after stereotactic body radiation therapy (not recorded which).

CDR3 protein: CASSSTAGKGNTIYF. Here the CDR3 DNA reads TGTGCCAGCAGCTCCACAGCGGGAAAAGGAAACACCATATATTTT. V and J are TRBV7-3 and TRBJ1-3; no definite D call. The CDR3 consists of 15 residues. V gave up 4 bases and J gave up 4 bases, with 14 bases separating them. The germline CDR1 and CDR2 sequences are SGHTA and FQGTGA. Filled out from reference TRBV7-3 and TRBJ1-3, the complete variable domain reads GAGVSQTPSNKVTEKGKYVELRCDPISGHTALYWYRQSLGQGPEFLIYFQGTGAADDSGLPNDRFFAVRPEGSVSTLKIQRTERGDSAVYLCASSSTAGKGNTIYFGEGSWLTVV.